Sequencing of this T cell receptor (beta chain) was carried out in a study of CD8+CD57+ T cells in acquired aplastic anemia. For the study at large: Sorted CD4+ and CD8+ cell DNA averaged roughly 3.2 ug. The study obtained 9 million to 11 million reads on average for CD4+ cells from healthy donors.

Notes on the study in general: With respect to CD8+ Simpson's diversity, patients and controls did not differ significantly. Roughly 31 CD8+ CDR3 sequences were shared between patients and controls.

Genomic DNA, serving as template, underwent TCR beta VDJ and CDR3 profiling. TCRdb processed the reads anew with MiXCR; each CDR3 protein has one entry. The table shows about 190,000 distinct CDR3 sequences, with roughly half occurring only once. Germline CDR1 is MNHEY and CDR2 is SMNVEV (reference sequence). This CDR3 spans 14 amino acids. The V gene end was trimmed by 3 bases and the J gene end by 8 bases; junction bases not matched to a gene: 5. This clonotype came up a few times. Its antigen is not identified. The chain couples TRBV27 to TRBJ1-5; 9 bases agree with TRBD1. The sample consisted of sorted CD4+, CD8+, or CD8+CD57+ T cells (not recorded which) from PBMCs. The source of this sequence is a human donor in good health, serving as a control. CDR3: CASSFGQGNEPQHF. The CDR3 DNA reads TGTGCCAGCAGTTTCGGACAGGGGAATGAGCCCCAGCATTTT.